This entry describes one TCR beta chain. Antigen unknown. The data derive from a study of radiotherapy plus CTLA-4 blockade in lung cancer. Study-level background: Disease control was present in roughly 30% of patients, and objective responses in approximately 20%.

Assay used: immunoSEQ multiplex PCR; TCRdb lists only in-frame clones, some missing. Of about 110,000 clones listed, approximately 77% are singletons. Regarding the study as a whole: After treatment with radiotherapy plus ipilimumab, TCR clones that came from the tumor expanded in blood. How blood T cell clones changed early, along with interferon-beta, reportedly forecast response best.

Trimming cost V 0 bases and J 8 bases, with 11 bases left between them. This CDR3 spans 13 amino acids. CDR1 and CDR2 (germline): SGHRS, YFSETQ. Focal radiation plus CTLA-4 blockade with ipilimumab was administered to patients who had chemo-refractory metastatic non-small-cell lung cancer. This chain joins TRBV5-1 and TRBJ1-2; maybe TRBD1 (5 bases). The sequence derives from a human donor with non-small cell lung cancer that progressed on radiotherapy plus ipilimumab. Some clones in this sample may be carry-over from other donors' samples. This specimen consisted of peripheral blood, obtained from a patient treated with radiotherapy plus ipilimumab. The CDR3 protein is CASSLEGAVGYTF. The CDR3 coding sequence is TGCGCCAGCAGCTTGGAAGGGGCAGTGGGCTACACCTTC. The full variable domain, its missing parts supplied by reference TRBV5-1 and TRBJ1-2, is KAGVTQTPRYLIKTRGQQVTLSCSPISGHRSVSWYQQTPGQGLQFLFEYFSETQRNKGNFPGRFSGRQFSNSRSEMNVSTLELGDSALYLCASSLEGAVGYTFGSGTRLTVV.